This T cell receptor (beta chain) was found in a study of T cell changes during pregnancy in multiple sclerosis. Per germline, CDR1 KGHSH and CDR2 LQKENI. The CDR3 is 16 amino acids. V lost 5 bases and J lost 4, with 20 bases in between. The table came from immunoSEQ multiplex PCR; TCRdb's copy has only in-frame clones and leaves some out. The sample lists 68,000 or so clones; 75% to 95% were seen once. The genes are TRBV18 and TRBJ2-5; possibly TRBD2 for D (6 bases). The receptor was derived from a female donor with multiple sclerosis, enrolled in a pregnancy study. Sample: peripheral blood, taken in the second trimester of pregnancy. Written as DNA, the CDR3 is TGTGCCAGCTCATCCCTGTTCGGGGGAGAAGGAGAGACCCAGTACTTC. Translated: CASSSLFGGEGETQYF. Combining the CDR3 with reference TRBV18 and TRBJ2-5 gives the whole variable domain NAGVMQNPRHLVRRRGQEARLRCSPMKGHSHVYWYRQLPEEGLKFMVYLQKENIIDESGMPKERFSAEFPKEGPSILRIQQVVRGDSAAYFCASSSLFGGEGETQYFGPGTRLLVL.